The 15 T cell receptor beta chains below all came from one sample that was sequenced in a study of T-cell memory formation after mild COVID-19. Each CDR3 protein is one row after TCRdb ran MiXCR on the 5' RACE reads. The sample holds roughly 350,000 distinct CDR3 sequences; roughly 15% are singletons and the top ten take 22%. The sequenced sample was PBMCs or a T cell subset sorted from them (not recorded which). The receptors shown here come from a man between 18 and 29 years old who had mild COVID-19 (a few samples of this study predate the infection). Cell type and time point are not known.

This clonotype occurred many times. The chain couples TRBV4-3 to TRBJ2-2; 10 bases are shared with TRBD1. The ends lost 3 bases at V and 6 bases at J; junction bases unmatched: 4. The CDR3 has 15 amino acids. Germline V gives CDR1 LGHNA, CDR2 YSLEER. CDR3 residues: CASSQTGGASGELFF. In DNA, the CDR3 is TGCGCCAGCAGCCAGACAGGGGGCGCCTCCGGGGAGCTGTTTTTT.

This clonotype was observed many times. This sequence joins TRBV5-1 and TRBJ2-2; D uncertain. Germline-derived CDR1 and CDR2 are SGHRS and YFSETQ. Trimming pared 5 bases from V and 2 bases from J, leaving 10 bases between. The CDR3 consists of 14 residues. The CDR3 loop reads CASSQRSNTGELFF. For the CDR3, the DNA is TGCGCCAGCAGTCAGCGTTCCAACACCGGGGAGCTGTTTTTT.

The J gene is TRBJ1-1, the V gene TRBV7-9; D is perhaps TRBD1 (6 bases). This CDR3 has 13 amino acids. Trimming pared 6 bases from V and 8 bases from J, leaving 16 bases between. Germline CDR1 and CDR2: SEHNR and FQNEAQ (reference sequence). CDR3 loop: CASRLDSPLEAFF. The CDR3, as DNA: TGTGCCAGCAGACTGGACAGTCCCCTAGAAGCTTTCTTT.

This clonotype was recorded at least ten times. The rearrangement links TRBV6-6 to TRBJ1-5; D possibly corresponds to TRBD1 (6 bases). V was cut by 5 bases and J by 6 bases, with 11 bases left in between. The CDR3 sequence is 13 residues long. CDR1 and CDR2 (germline): MNHNY, SVGAGI (reference sequence). The CDR3 nucleotides read TGTGCCAGCAGTACAGGGTCGGTTCAGCCCCAGCATTTT. Amino acid sequence: CASSTGSVQPQHF.

As to this clonotype: This may arise from a read error, as a much more abundant clone is one base away. This chain connects TRBV7-9 to TRBJ2-6; a possible D gene is TRBD1 (5 bases). Germline V gene sequence: CDR1 SEHNR, CDR2 FQNEAQ (reference sequence). V was cut by 1 base and J by 2 bases, with 6 bases left in between. The CDR3 totals 15 residues. CDR3 protein: CASSLVGAGANVLTF. CDR3 DNA: TGTGCCAGCAGCTTAGTAGGGGCTGGGGCCAACGTCCTGACTTTC.

This sequence joins TRBV7-9 and TRBJ2-7; 7 nucleotides match TRBD1. Germline values: CDR1 SEHNR, CDR2 FQNEAQ (reference sequence). The CDR3 totals 12 residues. V shed 5 bases, J shed 4 bases, and the junction held 2 bases outside the gene matches. The DNA for the CDR3 is TGTGCCAGCAGCCTGGGACAGTACGAGCAGTACGTC. The encoded protein is CASSLGQYEQYV.

This clonotype was seen a few times. J is TRBJ1-4 and V is TRBV28, with 10 bases aligning to TRBD1. After removal of 7 bases from V and 6 bases from J, the junction contained 5 bases not matched to a gene. The germline V gene has CDR1 MDHEN and CDR2 SYDVKM. The CDR3 runs 14 residues. The CDR3 here is CASIPGQGYEKLFF. CDR3 sequence (DNA): TGTGCCAGCATCCCGGGACAGGGGTATGAAAAACTGTTTTTT. Full variable domain (outside the CDR3, taken from reference TRBV28 and TRBJ1-4): DVKVTQSSRYLVKRTGEKVFLECVQDMDHENMFWYRQDPGLGLRLIYFSYDVKMKEKGDIPEGYSVSREKKERFSLILESASTNQTSMYLCASIPGQGYEKLFFGSGTQLSVL.

This clonotype has a handful of counts. The CDR3 nucleotides are TGTGCCACCAGTTCTTGGGGGATAGGGGGTCTGAACACTGAAGCTTTCTTT. Translation gives CATSSWGIGGLNTEAFF. The J gene is TRBJ1-1, the V gene TRBV24-1, with a weak D call TRBD1 (6 bases). V was clipped by 6 bases and J by 0 bases, with 19 bases between them. This CDR3 has 17 amino acids. Germline V gives CDR1 KGHDR, CDR2 SFDVKD.

This clonotype turned up a few times. This chain joins TRBV4-3 and TRBJ2-1, with D perhaps TRBD1 (6 bases). Germline lookup yields CDR1 LGHNA and CDR2 YSLEER. Between the trimmed V and J ends, which lost 6 bases and 7 bases, there was a span of 16 bases. The CDR3 length is 14 residues. The CDR3 region is CASSKQGLYNEQFF. CDR3 nucleotides: TGCGCCAGCAGTAAACAGGGATTATATAATGAGCAGTTCTTC.

The genes are TRBV3-1 and TRBJ2-2, with TRBD2 as a possible D gene (6 bases). The germline CDR1 and CDR2 sequences are LGHDT and YNNKEL (reference sequence). The CDR3 spans 13 residues. Trimming pared 3 bases from V and 5 bases from J, leaving 7 bases between. The CDR3 sequence: CASSHRGTGELFF. The CDR3 bases are TGTGCCAGCAGCCATCGGGGGACCGGGGAGCTGTTTTTT.

Points on this clonotype: A much larger clonotype is one base distant, so this may be a read error. This sequence joins TRBV28 and TRBJ2-5; D is perhaps TRBD1 or TRBD2 (5 bases each). This CDR3 region has 14 residues. Germline-derived CDR1 and CDR2 are MDHEN and SYDVKM. This CDR3 reads CASCLFGAGETQYF. The CDR3 coding sequence is TGTGCCAGCTGTTTGTTTGGGGCGGGAGAGACCCAGTACTTC.

This clonotype showed up just a few times. The CDR3 is CATSDFSAYNEQFF. The CDR3 DNA reads TGTGCCACCAGTGATTTCAGCGCCTACAATGAGCAGTTCTTC. This chain uses TRBV24-1 with TRBJ2-1; D gene unclear. Per the germline V gene, CDR1 is KGHDR and CDR2 is SFDVKD. Trimming stripped 1 base from V and 2 bases from J, with 5 bases between. The CDR3 runs 14 residues.

This clonotype has more than one count but fewer than ten. The CDR3 reads CASSALSQPQHF. CDR3 DNA: TGTGCCAGCAGTGCCCTTTCTCAGCCCCAGCATTTT. This chain links TRBV28 with TRBJ1-5; D gene ambiguous. The V end lost 5 bases, the J end lost 6 bases, and 8 bases lay between the germline ends. This CDR3 comprises 12 residues. In germline, CDR1 is MDHEN, CDR2 SYDVKM.

This chain connects TRBV6-1 to TRBJ1-5; D is uncertain. Germline lookup yields CDR1 MNHNS and CDR2 SASEGT. V was clipped by 6 bases and J by 7 bases, with 7 bases between them. The CDR3 covers 11 residues. The CDR3 DNA follows: TGTGCCAGCAGGGGGTTCCAGCCCCAGCATTTT. This codes for CASRGFQPQHF.

This clonotype was detected only a few times. This chain joins TRBV6-5 and TRBJ2-5, with 8 nucleotides matching TRBD2. The V and J ends lost 8 bases and 1 base, in that order; junction bases with no gene match: 9. The CDR3 extends over 15 amino acids. Germline V lookup: CDR1 MNHEY, CDR2 SVGAGI. The CDR3 loop reads CASRGGGGPQETQYF. DNA of the CDR3: TGTGCCAGCCGGGGGGGGGGAGGACCCCAAGAGACCCAGTACTTC.